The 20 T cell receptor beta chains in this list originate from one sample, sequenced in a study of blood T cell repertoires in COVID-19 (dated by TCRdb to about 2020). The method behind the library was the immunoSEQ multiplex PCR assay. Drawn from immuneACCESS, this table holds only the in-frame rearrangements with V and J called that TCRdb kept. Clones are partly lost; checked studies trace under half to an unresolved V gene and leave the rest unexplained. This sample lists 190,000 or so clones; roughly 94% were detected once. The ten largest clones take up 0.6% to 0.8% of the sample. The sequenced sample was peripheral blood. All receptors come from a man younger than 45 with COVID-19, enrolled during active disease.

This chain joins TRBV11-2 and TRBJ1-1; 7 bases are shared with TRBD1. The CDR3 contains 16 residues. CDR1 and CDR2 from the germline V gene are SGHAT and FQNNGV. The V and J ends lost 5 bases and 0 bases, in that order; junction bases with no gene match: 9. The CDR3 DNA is TGTGCCAGCAGCCAACCGGGACAGACCATGAACACTGAAGCTTTCTTT. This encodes CASSQPGQTMNTEAFF.

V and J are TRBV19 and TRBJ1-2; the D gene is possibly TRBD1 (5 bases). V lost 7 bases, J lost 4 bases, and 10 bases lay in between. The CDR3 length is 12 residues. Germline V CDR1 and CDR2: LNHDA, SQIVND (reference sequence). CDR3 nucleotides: TGTGCCAGTACGCTCGACAGCTATGGCTACACCTTC. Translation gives CASTLDSYGYTF.

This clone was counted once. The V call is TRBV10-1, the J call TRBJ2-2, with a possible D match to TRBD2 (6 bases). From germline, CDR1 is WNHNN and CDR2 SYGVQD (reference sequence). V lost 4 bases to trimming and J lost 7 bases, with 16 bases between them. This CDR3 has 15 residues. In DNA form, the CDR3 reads TGCGCCAGCAGTGCCAGGACTAACAGTGTCGGGGAGCTGTTTTTT. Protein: CASSARTNSVGELFF.

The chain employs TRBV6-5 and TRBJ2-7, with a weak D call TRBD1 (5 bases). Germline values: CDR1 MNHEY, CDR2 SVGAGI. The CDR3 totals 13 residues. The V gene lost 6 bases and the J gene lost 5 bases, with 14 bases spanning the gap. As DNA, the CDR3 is TGTGCCAGCAGGCCTCACCAGGGTGACGAGCAGTACTTC. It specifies CASRPHQGDEQYF.

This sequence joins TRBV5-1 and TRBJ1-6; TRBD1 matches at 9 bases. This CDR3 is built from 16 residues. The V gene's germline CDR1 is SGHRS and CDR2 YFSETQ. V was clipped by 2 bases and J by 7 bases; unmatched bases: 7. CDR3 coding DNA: TGCGCCAGCAGCTTTTATTGGACAGGGGAGAATTCACCCCTCCACTTT. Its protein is CASSFYWTGENSPLHF.

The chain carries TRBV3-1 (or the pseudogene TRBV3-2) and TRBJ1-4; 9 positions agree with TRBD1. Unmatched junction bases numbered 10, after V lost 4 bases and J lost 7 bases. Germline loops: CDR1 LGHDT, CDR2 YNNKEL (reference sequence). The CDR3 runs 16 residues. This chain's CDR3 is CASSRTGGPSFEKLFF. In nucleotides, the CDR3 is TGTGCCAGCAGCCGCACAGGGGGCCCGTCTTTTGAAAAACTGTTTTTT.

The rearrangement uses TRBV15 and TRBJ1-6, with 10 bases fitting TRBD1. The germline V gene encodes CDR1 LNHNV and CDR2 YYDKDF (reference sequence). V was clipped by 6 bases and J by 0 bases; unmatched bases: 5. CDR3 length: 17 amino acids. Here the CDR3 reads CATRPGQGSSYNSPLHF. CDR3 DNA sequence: TGTGCCACCAGACCGGGACAGGGGAGCTCCTATAATTCACCCCTCCACTTT.

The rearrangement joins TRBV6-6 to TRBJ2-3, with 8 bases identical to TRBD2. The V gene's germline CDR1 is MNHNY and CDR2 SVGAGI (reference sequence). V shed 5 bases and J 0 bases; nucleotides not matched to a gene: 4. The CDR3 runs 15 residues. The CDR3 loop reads CASSGLADSTDTQYF. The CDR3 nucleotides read TGTGCCAGCAGTGGACTAGCTGATAGCACAGATACGCAGTATTTT.

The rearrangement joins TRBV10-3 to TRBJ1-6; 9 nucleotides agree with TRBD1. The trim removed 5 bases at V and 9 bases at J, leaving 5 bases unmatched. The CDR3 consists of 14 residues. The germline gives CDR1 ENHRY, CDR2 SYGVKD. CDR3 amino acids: CAISLGQGSSPLHF. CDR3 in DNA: TGTGCCATCAGTCTGGGACAGGGATCTTCACCCCTCCACTTT.

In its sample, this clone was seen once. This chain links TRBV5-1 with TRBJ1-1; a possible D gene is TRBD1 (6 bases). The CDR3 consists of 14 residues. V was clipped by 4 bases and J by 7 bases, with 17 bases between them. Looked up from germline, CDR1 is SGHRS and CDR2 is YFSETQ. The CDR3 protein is CASSLWGGVGEAFF. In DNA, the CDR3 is TGCGCCAGCAGCCTGTGGGGGGGCGTTGGTGAAGCTTTCTTT.

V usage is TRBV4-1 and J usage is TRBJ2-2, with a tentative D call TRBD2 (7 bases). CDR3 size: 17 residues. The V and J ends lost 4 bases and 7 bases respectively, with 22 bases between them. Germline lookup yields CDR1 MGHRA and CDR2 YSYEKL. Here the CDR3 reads CASSRSGGGVYGGELFF. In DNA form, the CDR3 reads TGCGCCAGCAGCCGATCTGGCGGGGGCGTCTATGGCGGGGAGCTGTTTTTT.

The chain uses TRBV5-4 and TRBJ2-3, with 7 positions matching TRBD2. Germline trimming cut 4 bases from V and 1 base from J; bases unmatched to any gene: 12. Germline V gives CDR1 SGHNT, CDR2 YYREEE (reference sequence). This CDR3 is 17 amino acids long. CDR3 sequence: CASSPSTSRVGTDTQYF. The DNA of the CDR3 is TGTGCCAGCAGCCCGTCGACTAGCCGCGTGGGCACAGATACGCAGTATTTT.

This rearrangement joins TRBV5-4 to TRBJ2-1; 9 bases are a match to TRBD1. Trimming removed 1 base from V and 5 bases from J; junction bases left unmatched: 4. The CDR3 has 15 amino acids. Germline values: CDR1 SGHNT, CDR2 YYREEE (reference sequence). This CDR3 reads CASSLWTGDHNEQFF. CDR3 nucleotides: TGTGCCAGCAGCTTGTGGACAGGGGACCACAATGAGCAGTTCTTC.

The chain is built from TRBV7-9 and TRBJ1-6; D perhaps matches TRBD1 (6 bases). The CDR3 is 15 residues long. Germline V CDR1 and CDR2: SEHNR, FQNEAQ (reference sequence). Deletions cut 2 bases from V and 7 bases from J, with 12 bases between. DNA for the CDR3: TGTGCCAGCAGCTTAAAAAGGGACACGAATTCACCCCTCCACTTT. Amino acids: CASSLKRDTNSPLHF.

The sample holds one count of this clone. DNA for the CDR3: TGTGCCAGCAGCCAAGGGACAGGGGGAAACACCATATATTTT. Protein: CASSQGTGGNTIYF. The V gene is TRBV3-1 (or the pseudogene TRBV3-2), the J gene TRBJ1-3, with 8 bases that match TRBD1. Germline V gives CDR1 LGHDT, CDR2 YNNKEL (reference sequence). This CDR3 is 14 amino acids long. Trimming took 1 base from V and 4 from J; bases not matched to a gene: 0.

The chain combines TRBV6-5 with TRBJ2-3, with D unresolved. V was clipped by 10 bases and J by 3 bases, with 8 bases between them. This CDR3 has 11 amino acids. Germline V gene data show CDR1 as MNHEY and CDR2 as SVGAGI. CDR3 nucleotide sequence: TGTGCCACAGAAGATACAGATACGCAGTATTTT. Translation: CATEDTDTQYF.

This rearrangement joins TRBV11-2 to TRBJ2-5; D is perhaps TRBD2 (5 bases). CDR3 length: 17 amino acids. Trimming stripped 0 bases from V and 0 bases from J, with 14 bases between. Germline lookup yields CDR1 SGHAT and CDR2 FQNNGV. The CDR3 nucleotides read TGTGCCAGCAGCTTAGAGGTCGGGCGGGTAAACCAAGAGACCCAGTACTTC. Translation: CASSLEVGRVNQETQYF.

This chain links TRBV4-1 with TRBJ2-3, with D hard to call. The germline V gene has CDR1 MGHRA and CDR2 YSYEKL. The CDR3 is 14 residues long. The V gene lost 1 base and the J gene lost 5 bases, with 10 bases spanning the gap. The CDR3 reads CASSQVVSLDTQYF. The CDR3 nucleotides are TGCGCCAGCAGCCAAGTAGTTTCTCTAGATACGCAGTATTTT.

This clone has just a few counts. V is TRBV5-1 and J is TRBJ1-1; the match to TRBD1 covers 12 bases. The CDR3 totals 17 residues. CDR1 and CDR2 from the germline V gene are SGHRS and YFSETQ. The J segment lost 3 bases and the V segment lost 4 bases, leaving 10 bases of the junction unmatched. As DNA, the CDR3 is TGCGCCAGCAGCCCCGGGGGGACAGGGGGCGCGTACACTGAAGCTTTCTTT. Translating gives CASSPGGTGGAYTEAFF. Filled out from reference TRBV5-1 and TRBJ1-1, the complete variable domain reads KAGVTQTPRYLIKTRGQQVTLSCSPISGHRSVSWYQQTPGQGLQFLFEYFSETQRNKGNFPGRFSGRQFSNSRSEMNVSTLELGDSALYLCASSPGGTGGAYTEAFFGQGTRLTVV.

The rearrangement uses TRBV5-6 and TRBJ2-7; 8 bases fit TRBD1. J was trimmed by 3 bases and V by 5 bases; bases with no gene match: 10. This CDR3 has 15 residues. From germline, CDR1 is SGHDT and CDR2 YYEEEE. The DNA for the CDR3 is TGTGCCAGCAGTCGCAGACAGGGGTCTTTCTACGAGCAGTACTTC. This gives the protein CASSRRQGSFYEQYF. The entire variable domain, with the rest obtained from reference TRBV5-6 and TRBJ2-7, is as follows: DAGVTQSPTHLIKTRGQQVTLRCSPKSGHDTVSWYQQALGQGPQFIFQYYEEEERQRGNFPDRFSGHQFPNYSSELNVNALLLGDSALYLCASSRRQGSFYEQYFGPGTRLTVT.